Below are 2 T cell receptor beta chains sequenced from a single sample in a study of response to subunit inactivated influenza vaccine. Each CDR3 protein gets one entry after TCRdb re-called the RT-PCR reads with MiXCR. The data hold under 800,000 distinct CDR3 sequences, with about 15% observed a single time. The sample in question was PBMCs from blood, obtained less than 15 days before vaccination. The receptors shown here come from a man between 45 and 60 years old who received an inactivated influenza vaccine.

The chain uses TRBV10-3 and TRBJ2-2, with D uncertain. The V and J ends lost 11 bases and 4 bases respectively, with 8 bases between them. The CDR3 runs to 11 residues. The germline V gene has CDR1 ENHRY and CDR2 SYGVKD. CDR3 sequence reads: CAVRSTGELFF. The CDR3 DNA reads TGTGCCGTGCGCAGCACCGGGGAGCTGTTTTTT.

This chain links TRBV27 with TRBJ2-1; 8 bases fit TRBD2. The germline CDR1 and CDR2 sequences are MNHEY and SMNVEV (reference sequence). J gave up 8 bases and V 4 bases, and 13 bases lay outside the gene matches. This CDR3 is 16 amino acids long. The CDR3 DNA reads TGTGCCAGCAGTTCCACGGGACTAGTCAAGTACGATGAGCAGTTCTTC. Its protein product is CASSSTGLVKYDEQFF.